This TCR beta chain was recovered during a study of T cells in Graves' hyperthyroidism and ophthalmopathy. TCR beta CDR3 region amplification was performed from RNA transcripts. An initial round of RT-PCR targeting the TCR CDR3 relied on the HTBI primer set. In TCRdb, the multiplex PCR reads were re-called with MiXCR into one record per CDR3 protein. The sample comprises fewer than 900,000 distinct CDR3 sequences, 16% of which are singletons, and under 10% rests with the top ten. The V end was cut by 1 base, the J end by 4 bases, with 12 bases between. Per germline, CDR1 SGHRS and CDR2 YFSETQ. The CDR3 consists of 14 residues. Researchers defined stable Graves' hyperthyroidism as no ophthalmopathy progression within 18 months. The hyperthyroidism patients had all been newly diagnosed, and their disease duration was under 2 months. Their ages ranged from 18 to 65 years.

The chain has TRBV5-1 and TRBJ2-7; no clear D gene. The receptor was derived from a man between 18 and 35 years old with Graves' hyperthyroidism. The sample was blood. The DNA of the CDR3 is TGCGCCAGCAGCTTGTATTCCAGTCTATACGAGCAGTACTTC. Protein: CASSLYSSLYEQYF.